The rows below give T cell receptor beta chains drawn from one sample of a study of shared clonotypes between healthy human individuals. Produced via immunoSEQ multiplex PCR; TCRdb's table is partial and in-frame only. The repertoire includes fewer than 850,000 clones, less than 95% of them detected once, and 30% to 40% sits in the top ten. Sequencing input: memory CD8+ T cells from PBMCs. These receptors were taken from a man between 18 and 29 years old in good health. Some clones in this sample may be carry-over from other donors' samples. The CDR3 runs from the conserved cysteine through the conserved F or W. The D gene is left open where the match is weak. Clone size, where shown, is once, few, many, or a class for clones that have expanded.

j_call | clone_size | v_call | d_call | cdr3_aa | cdr3_nt
TRBJ1-4 | NA | TRBV7-9 | NA | CASSATRGMGEKLFF | TGTGCCAGCAGCGCCACAAGGGGGATGGGGGAAAAACTGTTTTTT
TRBJ2-7 | NA | TRBV5-1 | TRBD1 | CASSLGRDRVYEQYF | TGCGCCAGCAGCTTGGGCCGGGACAGGGTCTACGAGCAGTACTTC
TRBJ1-5 | NA | TRBV21-1 | NA | CASSKGRGQGIQPQHF | TGTGCCAGCAGCAAAGGTCGTGGACAGGGAATACAGCCCCAGCATTTT
TRBJ2-7 | NA | TRBV7-9 | NA | CASSSIDSLSYEQYF | TGTGCCAGCAGCTCAATCGACTCGTTATCCTACGAGCAGTACTTC
TRBJ1-1 | NA | TRBV9 | TRBD1 | CASSATGINAEAFF | TGTGCCAGCAGCGCGACAGGGATTAACGCTGAAGCTTTCTTT
TRBJ2-3 | NA | TRBV5-4 | TRBD2 | CASSLAILADSTDTQYF | TGTGCCAGCAGTCTCGCCATCCTAGCGGATAGCACAGATACGCAGTATTTT
TRBJ2-7 | NA | TRBV7-3 | TRBD2 | CASSLGTSGTYEQYF | TGTGCCAGCAGCTTAGGGACTAGCGGAACCTACGAGCAGTACTTC
TRBJ2-7 | once | TRBV4-1 | NA | CASSPKVGGYEQYF | TGCGCCAGCAGCCCTAAGGTTGGGGGCTACGAGCAGTACTTC
TRBJ2-1 | NA | TRBV7-3 | TRBD2 | CASSLSPLAGVNNEQFF | TGTGCCAGCAGCTTAAGTCCACTAGCGGGAGTAAACAATGAGCAGTTCTTC
TRBJ2-1 | NA | TRBV7-3 | TRBD2 | CASSHSSGRAFDEQFF | TGTGCCAGCAGCCATTCTAGCGGGAGGGCCTTCGATGAGCAGTTCTTC
TRBJ1-2 | NA | TRBV13 | NA | CASTSSVQAPGYTF | TGTGCCAGCACTTCGTCCGTACAGGCCCCTGGCTACACCTTC
TRBJ1-4 | once | TRBV27 | NA | CASSLSRGVGNEKLFF | TGTGCCAGCAGTCTTTCCAGGGGAGTGGGGAATGAAAAACTGTTTTTT
TRBJ2-7 | NA | TRBV6-5 | TRBD1 | CASRNIGQDEQYF | TGTGCCAGCAGGAATATCGGACAGGACGAGCAGTACTTC
TRBJ2-7 | NA | TRBV4-2 | TRBD2 | CASSQASGRAYEQYF | TGTGCCAGCAGCCAAGCTAGCGGGAGGGCCTACGAGCAGTACTTC
TRBJ2-1 | NA | TRBV11-2 | NA | CASSLRVAPNNEQFF | TGTGCCAGCAGCTTAAGGGTGGCCCCCAACAATGAGCAGTTCTTC
TRBJ2-7 | NA | TRBV15 | TRBD2 | CATSSASGSVYEQYF | TGTGCCACCAGCAGTGCCAGCGGGAGTGTTTACGAGCAGTACTTC
TRBJ2-1 | NA | TRBV30 | NA | CAWSSGAGEYNEQFF | TGTGCCTGGAGTTCGGGGGCGGGAGAGTACAATGAGCAGTTCTTC
TRBJ1-2 | NA | TRBV27 | TRBD1 | CASSLSTGGGYTF | TGTGCCAGCAGTTTATCAACAGGGGGTGGCTACACCTTC
TRBJ2-1 | once | TRBV27 | NA | CASSVLIAEGYNEQFF | TGTGCCAGCAGTGTCCTAATAGCGGAGGGCTACAATGAGCAGTTCTTC
TRBJ2-1 | NA | TRBV27 | TRBD2 | CASSLYGTRGMYEQFF | TGTGCCAGCAGTTTATATGGGACTAGGGGGATGTATGAGCAGTTCTTC
TRBJ2-3 | once | TRBV27 | NA | CASSLFRTDTQYF | TGTGCCAGCAGTTTATTTCGAACAGATACGCAGTATTTT
TRBJ2-7 | NA | TRBV29-1 | NA | CSAEGGPAPYEQYF | TGCAGCGCCGAGGGGGGACCCGCGCCCTACGAGCAGTACTTC
TRBJ1-5 | few | TRBV2 | TRBD1 | CAPNGDRGSNQPQHF | TGTGCCCCAAATGGGGACAGGGGTAGCAATCAGCCCCAGCATTTT
TRBJ2-1 | NA | TRBV7-9 | NA | CASSLRLLSYNEQFF | TGTGCCAGCAGCCTTCGGCTCCTCTCCTACAATGAGCAGTTCTTC
TRBJ2-7 | NA | TRBV5-6 | NA | CASSLIRVGEQYF | TGTGCCAGCAGCTTGATTCGCGTCGGAGAGCAGTACTTC
TRBJ1-5 | NA | TRBV28 | TRBD1 | CASSQPDRVPRWGNQPQHF | TGTGCCAGCAGCCAGCCGGACAGGGTGCCGCGCTGGGGCAATCAGCCCCAGCATTTT
TRBJ1-2 | NA | TRBV2 | TRBD1 | CASSEAGGGVRGYTF | TGTGCCAGCAGTGAAGCAGGAGGGGGCGTGCGGGGCTACACCTTC
TRBJ2-2 | NA | TRBV5-1 | TRBD2 | CASSLQREGPWNTGELFF | TGCGCCAGCAGCTTGCAGCGGGAGGGCCCGTGGAACACCGGGGAGCTGTTTTTT
TRBJ2-7 | NA | TRBV9 | TRBD2 | CASSVGAGGEQYF | TGTGCCAGCAGCGTAGGAGCGGGAGGCGAGCAGTACTTC
TRBJ2-5 | NA | TRBV7-3 | TRBD2 | CASSVLAGGLETQYF | TGTGCCAGCAGCGTACTAGCGGGAGGGTTGGAGACCCAGTACTTC
TRBJ2-2 | NA | TRBV11-2 | NA | CASSLGGPTGELFF | TGTGCCAGCAGCTTAGGGGGGCCCACCGGGGAGCTGTTTTTT
TRBJ2-5 | NA | TRBV27 | NA | CASGLRALQETQYF | TGTGCCAGCGGCCTAAGGGCCCTCCAAGAGACCCAGTACTTC
TRBJ1-3 | NA | TRBV7-2 | NA | CASSLSGSGNTIYF | TGTGCCAGCAGCTTGTCAGGCTCTGGAAACACCATATATTTT
TRBJ2-1 | NA | TRBV11-3 | TRBD2 | CASSHLGAGGPNEQFF | TGTGCCAGCAGTCATCTCGGGGCGGGAGGGCCGAATGAGCAGTTCTTC
TRBJ2-7 | NA | TRBV7-2 | TRBD2 | CASSLAPGLAAFDEQYF | TGTGCCAGCAGCTTAGCACCCGGACTAGCGGCATTTGACGAGCAGTACTTC
TRBJ1-1 | NA | TRBV19 | NA | CASSNRANTEAFF | TGTGCCAGTAGTAACCGAGCGAACACTGAAGCTTTCTTT
TRBJ1-1 | NA | TRBV4-3 | TRBD1 | CASSQERPGQEVVNTEAFF | TGCGCCAGCAGCCAAGAGAGGCCGGGACAGGAGGTAGTGAACACTGAAGCTTTCTTT
TRBJ1-2 | NA | TRBV28 | NA | CASSFAAGGYTF | TGTGCCAGCAGTTTCGCTGCGGGCGGCTACACCTTC
TRBJ2-2 | NA | TRBV13 | TRBD2 | CASSDLGLAENTGELFF | TGTGCCAGCAGCGACCTCGGACTAGCTGAGAACACCGGGGAGCTGTTTTTT
TRBJ1-3 | NA | TRBV7-6 | NA | CASSLRWGAENTIYF | TGTGCCAGCAGCCTTAGGTGGGGGGCGGAAAACACCATATATTTT
TRBJ2-7 | NA | TRBV5-6 | NA | CASSPQNSGYEQYF | TGTGCCAGCAGCCCCCAGAATTCAGGGTACGAGCAGTACTTC
TRBJ2-3 | NA | TRBV29-1 | NA | CSAPGLPFADTQYF | TGCAGCGCTCCGGGACTGCCTTTTGCAGATACGCAGTATTTT
TRBJ1-2 | NA | TRBV6-5 | TRBD1 | CASSYGGGAGYGYTF | TGTGCCAGCAGTTACGGAGGGGGCGCGGGCTATGGCTACACCTTC
TRBJ2-2 | NA | TRBV11-2 | TRBD2 | CASSLGSRLALLSGELFF | TGTGCCAGCAGCTTAGGATCCCGACTAGCCCTACTCTCCGGGGAGCTGTTTTTT
TRBJ2-1 | once | TRBV6-4 | TRBD2 | CAGLLAGVCNEQFF | TGTGCCGGCCTACTAGCGGGAGTTTGCAATGAGCAGTTCTTC
TRBJ2-7 | NA | TRBV4-1 | NA | CASSQLVGGLEQYF | TGCGCCAGCAGCCAACTGGTCGGGGGCCTCGAGCAGTACTTC